The clone carrying this TCR beta chain was recorded at least ten times. The antigen is not known. The V gene lost 0 bases and the J gene lost 3 bases, with 12 bases spanning the gap. Germline V gene data show CDR1 as DFQATT and CDR2 as SNEGSKA (reference sequence). This CDR3 has 15 residues. Lactation, pregnancy, other autoimmune disease or uncontrolled infection excluded patients. The CDR3 regions of TCR beta were amplified from RNA transcripts. TCR CDR3 underwent first-round RT-PCR with the HTBI primer set. TCRdb re-called the multiplex PCR reads through MiXCR, storing one row per CDR3 protein. This sample yields around 500,000 distinct CDR3 sequences, of which approximately 15% are seen a single time; about 14% belongs to the top ten. The data stem from a study of T cells in Graves' hyperthyroidism and ophthalmopathy. Study overall: Blood was drawn when the patient was first diagnosed and still untreated.

Overall study results and limits: Most thyroid clonotypes with frequency above 0.001 were detected in blood.

Sequences were obtained from blood. The chain carries TRBV20-1 and TRBJ2-1; D is uncertain. The sequence came from a middle-aged woman with Graves' hyperthyroidism. CDR3: CSARDVLHGYNEQFF. CDR3 nucleotides: TGCAGTGCTAGAGATGTACTCCACGGCTACAATGAGCAGTTCTTC.